The next 15 T cell receptor beta chains were all read from a single sample in a study of T cell repertoires in cytomegalovirus infection. TCRdb reanalysed the reads using MiXCR and keeps one entry per CDR3 protein. The sample has around 300,000 distinct CDR3 sequences, 20% to 30% seen once; the top ten hold 13%. Their antigen targets remain unknown. The source was cultured PBMCs, collected from culture after CMV antigen stimulation. The source is a human donor in good health (CMV status not recorded). Some clones in this sample may be carry-over from other donors' samples.

The chain joins TRBV27 to TRBJ2-2; D is perhaps TRBD2 (5 bases). V was trimmed by 7 bases and J by 1 base, leaving 19 bases between them. This CDR3 has 17 residues. Germline loops: CDR1 MNHEY, CDR2 SMNVEV (reference sequence). The CDR3 protein is CASISSQRSLNTGELFF. In nucleotides, the CDR3 is TGTGCCAGCATCTCCTCCCAGCGGTCTCTGAACACCGGGGAGCTGTTTTTT.

This clonotype was observed many times. The V gene is TRBV4-3, the J gene TRBJ1-1, with 8 bases matching TRBD1. This CDR3 is built from 17 residues. The trim removed 0 bases at V and 0 bases at J, leaving 6 bases unmatched. Germline V lookup: CDR1 LGHNA, CDR2 YSLEER. The CDR3: CASSQDTGGSLNTEAFF. As DNA, the CDR3 is TGCGCCAGCAGCCAAGATACAGGGGGGTCCCTGAACACTGAAGCTTTCTTT.

This clonotype was seen more than once but under ten times. The CDR3 nucleotides are TGTGCCAGCAGCTTAGTCGGGAGAAATGAGCAGTTCTTC. This encodes CASSLVGRNEQFF. V and J are TRBV11-3 and TRBJ2-1; possibly TRBD2 for D (6 bases). Trimming pared 1 base from V and 7 bases from J, leaving 8 bases between. This CDR3 is 13 amino acids long. Germline CDR1 SGHNT, CDR2 YENEEA.

This chain connects TRBV20-1 to TRBJ2-5; D is unresolved. The CDR3 totals 12 residues. Trimming pared 3 bases from V and 2 bases from J, leaving 7 bases between. Germline assignment: CDR1 DFQATT and CDR2 SNEGSKA (reference sequence). The CDR3 bases are TGCAGTGCTAGCGGGCCTCAAGAGACCCAGTACTTC. Amino acids: CSASGPQETQYF.

Written as DNA, the CDR3 is TGTGCCAGCAGTTCCGGTGGTCCGTCCCCCTACGAGCAGTACGTC. Protein: CASSSGGPSPYEQYV. The V gene is TRBV28, the J gene TRBJ2-7, with D unresolved. The germline CDR1 and CDR2 sequences are MDHEN and SYDVKM. V shed 4 bases and J shed 2 bases, with 15 bases lying between them. The CDR3 is 15 amino acids.

The chain carries TRBV29-1 and TRBJ2-1, with 8 bases aligning to TRBD2. Looked up from germline, CDR1 is SQVTM and CDR2 is ANQGSEA. The ends lost 3 bases at V and 4 bases at J; junction bases unmatched: 5. The length of the CDR3 is 14 residues. The CDR3 bases are TGCAGCGTTGATGGCGGGAGGCCATACAATGAGCAGTTCTTC. Protein product: CSVDGGRPYNEQFF.

This sequence joins TRBV7-9 and TRBJ1-4; D is uncertain. The V end lost 5 bases, the J end lost 4 bases, and 8 bases lay between the germline ends. This CDR3 has 13 amino acids. Germline CDR1 SEHNR, CDR2 FQNEAQ (reference sequence). The CDR3 protein is CASSRGYNEKLFF. CDR3 coding DNA: TGTGCCAGCAGCCGGGGATATAATGAAAAACTGTTTTTT.

In DNA, the CDR3 is TGTGCCACCAGCAGGTGGGACATGAACACTGAAGCTTTCTTT. It encodes CATSRWDMNTEAFF. The chain recombines TRBV15 with TRBJ1-1; a weak D match, TRBD1 (6 bases). Looked up from germline, CDR1 is LNHNV and CDR2 is YYDKDF (reference sequence). CDR3 size: 14 residues. V was trimmed by 3 bases and J by 0 bases, leaving 8 bases between them.

In this sample, this clonotype turned up many times. The rearrangement uses TRBV6-1 and TRBJ1-6; 7 nucleotides line up with TRBD1. The CDR3 has 17 residues. V lost 5 bases and J lost 10; bases outside the gene matches: 17. Looked up from germline, CDR1 is MNHNS and CDR2 is SASEGT. The CDR3 sequence: CASSLLGHGQAGSPLHF. CDR3 sequence (DNA): TGTGCCAGCAGTCTCCTCGGCCATGGACAGGCCGGATCACCCCTCCACTTT.

In its sample, this clonotype was seen many times. CDR3 sequence: CASSLMSGPDEQFF. The DNA for the CDR3 is TGTGCCAGCAGCTTAATGTCCGGGCCCGATGAGCAGTTCTTC. The chain employs TRBV7-3 and TRBJ2-1; D gene uncertain. Looked up from germline, CDR1 is SGHTA and CDR2 is FQGTGA. V lost 1 base and J 8 bases, leaving 12 bases between the germline ends. This CDR3 contains 14 residues.

This clonotype was counted many times. V usage is TRBV7-2 and J usage is TRBJ2-7; unclear D gene. The CDR3 has 14 amino acids. The V gene's germline CDR1 is SGHTA and CDR2 FQGNSA. V was shortened by 1 base and J by 1 base, with 8 bases between the two germline ends. The CDR3 loop is CASSLVGGSYEQYF. CDR3 sequence (DNA): TGTGCCAGCAGCTTAGTTGGCGGATCCTACGAGCAGTACTTC.

The chain combines TRBV24-1 with TRBJ2-1; D gene unclear. CDR3 length equals 14 residues. Trimming stripped 0 bases from V and 6 bases from J, with 8 bases between. Germline V gene sequence: CDR1 KGHDR, CDR2 SFDVKD. The CDR3 nucleotides are TGTGCCACCAGTGATTTGGTCGCAGGCAATGAGCAGTTCTTC. It codes for CATSDLVAGNEQFF.

The V and J genes are TRBV7-9 and TRBJ1-6; TRBD1 matches at 7 bases. The CDR3 covers 14 residues. V was clipped by 4 bases and J by 8 bases; unmatched bases: 5. Germline V lookup: CDR1 SEHNR, CDR2 FQNEAQ (reference sequence). The CDR3 loop is CASSSQGSYSPLHF. As DNA, the CDR3 is TGTGCCAGCAGCTCACAGGGGTCTTATTCACCCCTCCACTTT.

This clonotype was picked up a small number of times. The rearrangement joins TRBV7-9 to TRBJ2-7; D gene ambiguous. The CDR3 sequence is 12 residues long. Germline V CDR1 and CDR2: SEHNR, FQNEAQ (reference sequence). V was pared by 5 bases and J by 3 bases, with 8 bases between. CDR3 sequence: CASSPLVYEQYV. CDR3 in DNA: TGTGCCAGCAGCCCCCTGGTCTACGAGCAGTACGTC.

The chain links TRBV12-3 or TRBV12-4 to TRBJ2-5, with 8 bases lining up with TRBD2. The CDR3 is 16 amino acids. V shed 5 bases, J shed 2 bases, and the junction held 10 bases outside the gene matches. CDR3 amino acids: CASSQTSGGGQETQYF. In DNA form, the CDR3 reads TGTGCCAGCAGTCAAACTAGCGGTGGAGGGCAAGAGACCCAGTACTTC.